The next 22 T cell receptor beta chains were all read from a single sample in a study of T cell repertoires in ileal Crohn's disease. Produced via immunoSEQ multiplex PCR; TCRdb's table is partial and in-frame only. The table shows roughly 15,000 clones, with 80% occurring only once. The specimen was ileal tissue. The receptors were sampled from an adult with Crohn's disease.

This chain links TRBV29-1 with TRBJ2-7; possibly TRBD1 for D (6 bases). CDR1 SQVTM and CDR2 ANQGSEA come from the germline V gene. The CDR3 runs 15 residues. Between the trimmed V and J ends, which lost 0 bases and 7 bases, there was a span of 19 bases. The CDR3 DNA follows: TGCAGCGTTGAAGATAGGCAGGGGCCAGCGATAGAGCAGTACTTC. Translating it yields CSVEDRQGPAIEQYF.

The V and J genes are TRBV2 and TRBJ2-7; D is perhaps TRBD2 (6 bases). The CDR3 has 12 amino acids. Germline CDR1 SNHLY, CDR2 FYNNEI. The germline V and J ends were trimmed by 8 bases and 0 bases, with 8 bases remaining between them. CDR3 amino acids: CASYGSSYEQYV. The DNA for the CDR3 is TGTGCCAGCTACGGGAGCTCCTACGAGCAGTACGTC.

The count of this clone is one. The chain recombines TRBV9 with TRBJ2-5, with 8 bases aligning to TRBD2. The germline V gene has CDR1 SGDLS and CDR2 YYNGEE. The junction had 6 bases not matched to a gene; V was cut back by 4 bases and J by 4 bases. The length of the CDR3 is 14 residues. The CDR3 loop is CASSPPGLGETQYF. The CDR3 DNA sequence: TGTGCCAGCAGCCCGCCGGGACTAGGAGAGACCCAGTACTTC.

This rearrangement joins TRBV2 to TRBJ2-1; TRBD2 matches 9 bases. The junction had 6 bases not matched to a gene; V was cut back by 2 bases and J by 7 bases. This CDR3 comprises 15 residues. Germline CDR1 is SNHLY and CDR2 is FYNNEI. In DNA, the CDR3 is TGTGCCAGCAGTGAACAGCGGGGGGTTGGGAATGAGCAGTTCTTC. This translates into CASSEQRGVGNEQFF.

The rearrangement links TRBV6-6 to TRBJ2-7; 14 bases align to TRBD2. The CDR3 length is 16 residues. Losses at the gene ends were 6 bases for V and 6 bases for J; bases not matched to a gene: 10. Looked up from germline, CDR1 is MNHNY and CDR2 is SVGAGI (reference sequence). The CDR3 loop is CASSPTSGRAGGEQYV. The CDR3 region has the DNA TGTGCCAGCAGCCCGACTAGCGGGAGGGCCGGGGGCGAGCAGTACGTC.

The CDR3 bases are TGTGCCAGCAGACAACCAGGGGTCTCCGGGGCCAACGTCCTGACTTTC. Its protein is CASRQPGVSGANVLTF. This chain uses TRBV6-6 with TRBJ2-6; maybe TRBD1 (6 bases). Germline-derived CDR1 and CDR2 are MNHNY and SVGAGI (reference sequence). Trimming left V 6 bases short and J 4 bases short, with 16 bases between. The CDR3 runs 16 residues.

The gene calls are TRBV2 and TRBJ2-3; weak D call: TRBD2 (6 bases). Germline CDR1 and CDR2: SNHLY and FYNNEI. V was clipped by 5 bases and J by 0 bases, with 12 bases between them. This CDR3 is built from 15 residues. The CDR3 loop is CASSFQRVSTDTQYF. The CDR3 DNA reads TGTGCCAGCAGTTTCCAGCGGGTTAGCACAGATACGCAGTATTTT.

This chain connects TRBV9 to TRBJ2-4; the match to TRBD2 covers 14 bases. Germline V gives CDR1 SGDLS, CDR2 YYNGEE. V was pared by 0 bases and J by 0 bases, with 8 bases of the junction left unmatched. This CDR3 has 20 amino acids. The DNA of the CDR3 is TGTGCCAGCAGCGTAGGCGGACTAGCGGGAGGTGGGGGAGCCAAAAACATTCAGTACTTC. Amino acid sequence: CASSVGGLAGGGGAKNIQYF.

J is TRBJ1-3 and V is TRBV9, with D possibly matching TRBD1 (6 bases). The CDR3 is 16 residues long. V was trimmed by 3 bases and J by 0 bases, leaving 13 bases between them. Per the germline V gene, CDR1 is SGDLS and CDR2 is YYNGEE. The CDR3 spells CASSATGMGSGNTIYF. The CDR3 nucleotides read TGTGCCAGCAGCGCTACAGGGATGGGCTCTGGAAACACCATATATTTT.

The rearrangement joins TRBV6-1 to TRBJ2-7; the D gene is possibly TRBD2 (6 bases). The CDR3 contains 15 residues. V lost 1 base, J lost 3 bases, and 13 bases lay in between. Germline lookup yields CDR1 MNHNS and CDR2 SASEGT. CDR3 nucleotide sequence: TGTGCCAGCAGTGAAGGGAGGGCGAACCACTACGAGCAGTACGTC. This sequence encodes CASSEGRANHYEQYV.

This clone turned up a few times. This rearrangement joins TRBV4-1 to TRBJ1-1, with D possibly being TRBD1 (6 bases). Germline CDR1 is MGHRA and CDR2 is YSYEKL. CDR3 size: 16 residues. Trimming cost V 3 bases and J 5 bases, with 19 bases left between them. CDR3 DNA: TGCGCCAGCAGCCACGTCGGCCTTACAGGGACGACTGAAGCTTTCTTT. It encodes CASSHVGLTGTTEAFF.

The chain links TRBV27 to TRBJ2-2; tentatively, D is TRBD2 (5 bases). CDR1 and CDR2 (germline): MNHEY, SMNVEV (reference sequence). This CDR3 has 16 amino acids. Trimming took 0 bases from V and 8 from J, leaving 16 bases between them. Written as DNA, the CDR3 is TGTGCCAGCAGTTTATCTGGGTCCTTGGAGCGGGGGGAGCTGTTTTTT. Translating it yields CASSLSGSLERGELFF.

CDR3 nucleotides: TGTGCCAGCAGCCGGTCGGGGGAAAGTGGGCAGCCCCAGCATTTT. It translates to CASSRSGESGQPQHF. J is TRBJ1-5 and V is TRBV5-4; D perhaps matches TRBD1 (5 bases). CDR3 length: 15 amino acids. Looked up from germline, CDR1 is SGHNT and CDR2 is YYREEE (reference sequence). V was shortened by 4 bases and J by 7 bases, with 18 bases between the two germline ends.

This chain uses TRBV28 with TRBJ2-7; the D is unclear. Deletions cut 3 bases from V and 0 bases from J, with 12 bases between. The CDR3 length is 15 residues. The germline gives CDR1 MDHEN, CDR2 SYDVKM. The DNA for the CDR3 is TGTGCCAGCAGTTTTCGCTCATACAGCTCCTACGAGCAGTACTTC. This translates into CASSFRSYSSYEQYF.

The V call is TRBV18, the J call TRBJ2-4, with D possibly being TRBD2 (7 bases). This CDR3 contains 11 residues. V was shortened by 8 bases and J by 8 bases, with 10 bases between the two germline ends. The V gene's germline CDR1 is KGHSH and CDR2 LQKENI. The CDR3 loop is CASEGGDIQYF. CDR3 DNA sequence: TGTGCCAGCGAAGGGGGGGACATTCAGTACTTC.

The chain employs TRBV6-5 and TRBJ1-1, with no clear D. The CDR3 sequence is 14 residues long. The germline V and J ends were trimmed by 5 bases and 3 bases, with 13 bases remaining between them. The V gene's germline CDR1 is MNHEY and CDR2 SVGAGI. CDR3 residues: CASSRGSIYTEAFF. CDR3 bases: TGTGCCAGCAGTAGAGGGTCAATTTACACTGAAGCTTTCTTT.

This clone was observed a handful of times. The rearrangement uses TRBV5-1 and TRBJ1-1; TRBD1 is a possible D gene (5 bases). Germline values: CDR1 SGHRS, CDR2 YFSETQ. V gave up 3 bases and J gave up 2 bases, with 14 bases separating them. This CDR3 contains 15 residues. CDR3 nucleotide sequence: TGCGCCAGCAGCTCCGGGATGGGGGGAAACACTGAAGCTTTCTTT. Protein sequence: CASSSGMGGNTEAFF. Drawing the rest from reference TRBV5-1 and TRBJ1-1, the complete variable domain is KAGVTQTPRYLIKTRGQQVTLSCSPISGHRSVSWYQQTPGQGLQFLFEYFSETQRNKGNFPGRFSGRQFSNSRSEMNVSTLELGDSALYLCASSSGMGGNTEAFFGQGTRLTVV.

The chain joins TRBV12-5 to TRBJ1-1; 7 positions agree with TRBD1. The CDR3 runs 16 residues. The J segment lost 2 bases and the V segment lost 5 bases, leaving 11 bases of the junction unmatched. Germline V lookup: CDR1 LGHNT, CDR2 FRNRAP. CDR3 bases: TGTGCTAGTGGTCAAGGGGGCAGGACAATTAACACTGAAGCTTTCTTT. Residues: CASGQGGRTINTEAFF. The entire variable domain, with the rest obtained from reference TRBV12-5 and TRBJ1-1, is as follows: DARVTQTPRHKVTEMGQEVTMRCQPILGHNTVFWYRQTMMQGLELLAYFRNRAPLDDSGMPKDRFSAEMPDATLATLKIQPSEPRDSAVYFCASGQGGRTINTEAFFGQGTRLTVV.

This sequence joins TRBV2 and TRBJ2-2, with unresolved D. Trimming stripped 3 bases from V and 2 bases from J, with 10 bases between. Per the germline V gene, CDR1 is SNHLY and CDR2 is FYNNEI. The length of the CDR3 is 15 residues. CDR3 in DNA: TGTGCCAGCAGTGATAGGCCGGGTAACACCGGGGAGCTGTTTTTT. It translates to CASSDRPGNTGELFF.

The chain combines TRBV27 with TRBJ1-2; no clear D gene. The CDR3 is 13 amino acids. From germline, CDR1 is MNHEY and CDR2 SMNVEV (reference sequence). The germline V and J ends were trimmed by 7 bases and 6 bases, with 15 bases remaining between them. Here the CDR3 DNA reads TGTGCCAGCAAGGTCCCGGGGAGGGATGGCTACACCTTC. Residues: CASKVPGRDGYTF.

The chain links TRBV18 to TRBJ1-5, with D possibly matching TRBD1 (5 bases). The CDR3 has 16 residues. V shed 2 bases and J shed 2 bases, with 13 bases lying between them. Germline-derived CDR1 and CDR2 are KGHSH and LQKENI. CDR3 sequence (DNA): TGTGCCAGCTCACCAACGGGGGGGATGGGCAATCAGCCCCAGCATTTT. Its translation is CASSPTGGMGNQPQHF.

The chain is built from TRBV5-1 and TRBJ1-4; the D gene is possibly TRBD1 (5 bases). V was trimmed by 0 bases and J by 4 bases, leaving 7 bases between them. There are 14 residues in the CDR3. CDR1 SGHRS and CDR2 YFSETQ come from the germline V gene. Here the CDR3 reads CASSLGQFNEKLFF. CDR3 DNA sequence: TGCGCCAGCAGCTTGGGACAGTTTAATGAAAAACTGTTTTTT.